These 2 T cell receptor beta chains originate from one sample sequenced in a study of cytotoxic CD8 clonotypes in ibrutinib-treated CLL (dated by TCRdb to about 2021). Taken with the paper, the label for time point translates to: 12 to 13 months on ibrutinib. The library came from the immunoSEQ multiplex PCR assay. Held by TCRdb, this immuneACCESS table contains in-frame sequences only and omits some clones. Under half of the omission traces to an unresolved V gene where checked; the cause of the rest is unknown. The table for this sample lists 130,000 to 150,000 clones; less than 95% of them were counted only once. 10% to 14% of the sample lies in the top ten. This material consisted of PBMCs, taken after 12 months of ibrutinib treatment. The receptor set was obtained from a human donor with chronic lymphocytic leukemia.

About this clone itself: At one end, the junction sequence differs from germline, possibly due to a read error. V usage is TRBV7-7 and J usage is TRBJ2-7, with D possibly TRBD2 on 6 matching bases. The CDR3 has 15 residues. Germline V gene sequence: CDR1 SSHAT, CDR2 FNYEAQ (reference sequence). CDR3 DNA: TGTGCTAGCAGCTTAGCGGCGGGAAGCTCCTACGAGCAGTACTTC. Protein product: CASSLAAGSSYEQYF.

CDR3 in DNA: TGTGCCAGCAGTGAAGGGGAACAGTTCTATGGCTACACCTTC. It specifies CASSEGEQFYGYTF. This sequence joins TRBV2 and TRBJ1-2; no clear D. Germline values: CDR1 SNHLY, CDR2 FYNNEI. The CDR3 spans 14 residues. Deletions cut 1 base from V and 4 bases from J, with 10 bases between.